The present entry profiles one T cell receptor (beta chain) with its context. This clone's antigen is unknown. No per-base quality is available; no much larger clone lies one base away. This sample is drawn from a study of persistence of HIV-infected CD4 T cells (TCRdb year 2020). Study-level background: The median time participants had been on suppressive ART was under 10 years. Peripheral blood samples of up to about 180 mL were taken at multiple time points, with the exception of two participants who underwent leukapheresis at a single time point. The study isolated CMV- and HIV-1 Gag-responding CD4+ T cells from ART-treated individuals to examine antigen-driven clonal expansion of HIV-1-infected cells. The clonality of all cells in each sorted population was assessed by TCRbeta sequencing, whereas the clonality of infected cells was assessed by proviral sequencing. The TCR cluster analysis across participants included roughly eight participants for CMV and roughly seven participants for Gag. Paper-wide results and their limitations: Significantly lower TCRbeta richness was observed in CMV- and Gag-responding cells than in anti-CD3/anti-CD28-responding cells, and higher oligoclonality was observed in CMV-responding cells than in CD3/CD28-stimulated and Gag-responding cells. TCR oligoclonality correlated with proviral oligoclonality within the same sorted populations. Bulk TCR analyses could not be restricted to the rare CMV-responding cells that actually carried HIV-1 proviruses. Enrichment of degenerate expanded CDR3beta sequences was found in antigen-responding cells, suggesting convergent selection of CD4+ responses to CMV and Gag. Only a small number of individuals took part in the study, and the range of antigens tested was limited.

The immunoSEQ hsTCRB assay version 4 in survey mode was used to sequence TCRbeta repertoires from genomic DNA. Genomic DNA was diluted to about 9.1 ng/uL, using up to about 1 ug per sample for TCRbeta sequencing. Per the original workflow: TCRbeta data were analyzed in ImmunoSeq Analyzer 3.0, with diversity computed on productive nucleotide rearrangements. Lower-bound TCR diversity was estimated with the improved Chao index, and clonality with the Gini coefficient using the Immunarch R package. Different nucleotide rearrangements encoding the same CDR3beta amino acid sequence were counted as distinct clonotypes. TCRbeta sequences significantly enriched in antigen-responding cells relative to anti-CD3/anti-CD28-activated cells were identified by differential abundance analysis. TCRs were clustered by predicted peptide-MHC specificity with GLIPH2, both within individual participants and across merged participant data sets. TCRdb's version of the immuneACCESS table is confined to in-frame rearrangements and falls short of the full clone set. An unresolved V gene accounts for under half of the shortfall where checked; the remainder is of unknown origin. V, J and clone size are taken as reported in that table, and D and trimming were inferred from the DNA itself. The sample yields about 20,000 clones; roughly 60% were counted once. The ten largest clones represent around 1.8% of the sample.

Taken from the germline V gene, the CDR1 and CDR2 loops are SNHLY and FYNNEI. V is cut by 2 bases and J by 5 bases, and the space between the germline ends is 10 bases. The CDR3 runs 13 residues from the cysteine to the phenylalanine. Only CDR3 DNA remains: 39 bases, in frame from the first base. The sample's treatment or condition label, decoded: suppressive antiretroviral therapy. A pool of overlapping HIV-1 Gag 15-mer peptides was used at 0.8 to 1 ug per peptide per mL for cell stimulation. Sorting of responding CD4+ T cells was based on upregulation of both CD40 ligand and CD69. Participants were HIV-1-infected adults who started suppressive ART during chronic infection. For at least 4 years, participants had undetectable plasma HIV-1 RNA, below 50 copies/mL. To be included, participants needed a CD4+ T cell count above 400 cells/uL and a positive CMV serology. Before stimulation, PBMCs were isolated using density centrifugation and then depleted of CD8+ T cells. CD8-depleted PBMCs were stimulated for over 15 hours with anti-CD28/CD49d costimulation, CD40-blocking antibody and enfuvirtide to prevent new infections. Cell sorting was performed on a Beckman Coulter MoFlo Legacy or XDP sorter, and dead cells were excluded with propidium iodide. The QIAamp DNA Mini Kit was used for genomic DNA extraction from samples above one million cells, and the Quick-DNA Microprep Kit was used otherwise.

The sequence links TRBV2 to TRBJ2-7, with the D gene not clear enough to name. The sequence came from an adult woman with HIV who was CMV-seropositive. The specimen comprised CD4+ T cells sorted from PBMCs after approximately 18-hour stimulation, sampled from a patient who received antiretroviral therapy. Sample cell subset or site, as interpreted from the label and publication: CD40L+CD69+ CD4 T cells responding to HIV-1 Gag peptides. The CDR3 has the sequence CASSERVTNEQYF. The DNA reads TGTGCCAGCAGTGAAAGGGTAACTAACGAGCAGTACTTC.